The present T cell receptor (beta chain) was sequenced within a study of shared clonotypes between healthy human individuals. Whole-study findings and limits: Deeper or shallower sequencing was expected to change how clonotypes are shared among donors.

Unsorted PBMC replicate PCRs drew on roughly 320 ng DNA, representing approximately 31,000 T cell genomes. Sequencing was performed with immunoSEQ multiplex PCR; in TCRdb, only in-frame clones are kept and a portion is missing. The sample lists about 560,000 clones, around 76% occurring once. With respect to this clone: Antigen unknown.

The germline V gene has CDR1 MDHEN and CDR2 SYDVKM. Trimming stripped 8 bases from V and 2 bases from J, with 12 bases between. The CDR3 runs to 14 residues. The receptor's source is a middle-aged woman in good health. Some clones in this sample may be carry-over from other donors' samples. The chain combines TRBV28 with TRBJ2-2, with D possibly TRBD2 on 6 matching bases. The source material was PBMCs. CDR3 residues: CASRRGLNTGELFF. The CDR3 DNA sequence: TGTGCCAGCCGGCGGGGCCTCAACACCGGGGAGCTGTTTTTT.